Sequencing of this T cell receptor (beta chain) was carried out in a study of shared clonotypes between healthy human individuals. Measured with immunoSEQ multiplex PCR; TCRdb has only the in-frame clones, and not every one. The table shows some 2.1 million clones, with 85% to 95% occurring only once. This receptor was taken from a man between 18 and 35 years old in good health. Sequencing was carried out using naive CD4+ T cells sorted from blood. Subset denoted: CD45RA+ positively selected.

The CDR3 loop reads CAWSAPTGPYF. The CDR3 nucleotides read TGTGCCTGGAGTGCCCCGACTGGACCGTACTTC. The genes are TRBV30 and TRBJ2-7; no firm D call. CDR1 is GTSNPN, CDR2 SVGIG, per germline (reference sequence). This CDR3 spans 11 amino acids. Trimming removed 1 base at V and 12 bases at J, with 13 bases between.